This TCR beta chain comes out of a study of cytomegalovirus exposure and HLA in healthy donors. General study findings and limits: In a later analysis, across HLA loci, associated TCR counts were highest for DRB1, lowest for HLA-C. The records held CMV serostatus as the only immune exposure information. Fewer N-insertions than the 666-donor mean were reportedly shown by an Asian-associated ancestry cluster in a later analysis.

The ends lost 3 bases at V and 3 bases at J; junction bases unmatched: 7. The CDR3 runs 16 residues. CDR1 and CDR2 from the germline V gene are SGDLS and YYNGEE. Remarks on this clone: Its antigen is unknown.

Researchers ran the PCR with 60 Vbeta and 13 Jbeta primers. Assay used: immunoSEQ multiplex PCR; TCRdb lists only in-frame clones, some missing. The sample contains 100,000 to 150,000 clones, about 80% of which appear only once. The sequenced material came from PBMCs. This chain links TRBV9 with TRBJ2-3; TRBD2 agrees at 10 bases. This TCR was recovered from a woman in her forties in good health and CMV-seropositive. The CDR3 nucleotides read TGTGCCAGCAGCGCCGGACTAGCGGAGAGGACAGATACGCAGTATTTT. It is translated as CASSAGLAERTDTQYF.